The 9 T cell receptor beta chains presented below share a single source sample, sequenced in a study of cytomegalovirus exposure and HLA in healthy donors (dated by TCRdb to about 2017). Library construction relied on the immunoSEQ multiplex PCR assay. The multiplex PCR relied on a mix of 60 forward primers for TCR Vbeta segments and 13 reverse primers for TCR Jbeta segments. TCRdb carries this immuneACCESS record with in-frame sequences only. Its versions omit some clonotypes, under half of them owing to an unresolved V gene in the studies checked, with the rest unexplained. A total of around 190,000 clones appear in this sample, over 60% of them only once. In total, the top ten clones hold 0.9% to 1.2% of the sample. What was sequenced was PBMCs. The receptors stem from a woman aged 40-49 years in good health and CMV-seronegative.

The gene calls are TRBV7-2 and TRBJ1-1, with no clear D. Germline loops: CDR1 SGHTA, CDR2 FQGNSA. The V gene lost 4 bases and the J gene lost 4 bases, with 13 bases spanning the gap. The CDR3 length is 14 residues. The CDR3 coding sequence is TGTGCCAGCAGCTCCCGCCCCCGGAGCACTGAAGCTTTCTTT. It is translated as CASSSRPRSTEAFF.

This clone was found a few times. The CDR3 nucleotides read TGTGCCAGCAGCTTAAGGGTGATGCCAGGGGGCCTCGGTGGCTACACCTTC. This encodes CASSLRVMPGGLGGYTF. The chain links TRBV11-3 to TRBJ1-2; TRBD1 matches at 8 bases. With 2 bases clipped from V and 7 bases from J, the junction kept 15 bases outside the gene matches. The length of the CDR3 is 17 residues. The germline gives CDR1 SGHNT, CDR2 YENEEA.

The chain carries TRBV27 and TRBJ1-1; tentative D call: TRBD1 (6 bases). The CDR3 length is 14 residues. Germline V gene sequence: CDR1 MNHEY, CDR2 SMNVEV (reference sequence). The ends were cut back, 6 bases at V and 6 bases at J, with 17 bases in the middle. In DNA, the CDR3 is TGTGCCAGCAGACAAACCGGGACATCGGCTGAAGCTTTCTTT. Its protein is CASRQTGTSAEAFF.

This CDR3 reads CASSVTGSYGYTF. The CDR3 region has the DNA TGTGCCAGTAGTGTGACAGGGTCCTATGGCTACACCTTC. The gene calls are TRBV19 and TRBJ1-2; TRBD1 aligns across 7 bases. CDR3 length: 13 residues. The germline V gene encodes CDR1 LNHDA and CDR2 SQIVND (reference sequence). The V segment lost 5 bases and the J segment 4 bases; nucleotides outside the gene matches: 4.

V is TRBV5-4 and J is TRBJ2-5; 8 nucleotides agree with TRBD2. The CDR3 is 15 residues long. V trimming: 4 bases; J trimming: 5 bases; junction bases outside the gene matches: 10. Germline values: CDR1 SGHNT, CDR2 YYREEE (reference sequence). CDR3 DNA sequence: TGTGCCAGCAGCACGATGAGCGGGAGCCCCGAGACCCAGTACTTC. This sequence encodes CASSTMSGSPETQYF.

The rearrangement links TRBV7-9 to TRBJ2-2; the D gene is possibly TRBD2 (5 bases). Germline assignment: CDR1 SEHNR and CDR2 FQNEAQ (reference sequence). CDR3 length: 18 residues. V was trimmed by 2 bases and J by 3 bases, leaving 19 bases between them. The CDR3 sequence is CASSLPTLGGEDTGELFF. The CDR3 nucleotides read TGTGCCAGCAGCTTACCAACCCTAGGAGGAGAGGACACCGGGGAGCTGTTTTTT. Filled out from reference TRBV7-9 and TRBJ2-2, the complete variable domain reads DTGVSQNPRHKITKRGQNVTFRCDPISEHNRLYWYRQTLGQGPEFLTYFQNEAQLEKSRLLSDRFSAERPKGSFSTLEIQRTEQGDSAMYLCASSLPTLGGEDTGELFFGEGSRLTVL.

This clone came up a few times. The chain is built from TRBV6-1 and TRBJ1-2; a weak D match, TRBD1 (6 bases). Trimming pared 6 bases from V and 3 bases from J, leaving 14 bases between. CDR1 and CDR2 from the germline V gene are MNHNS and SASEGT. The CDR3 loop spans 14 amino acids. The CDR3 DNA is TGTGCCAGCAGGCCAGGGGCTTACGACTATGGCTACACCTTC. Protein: CASRPGAYDYGYTF.

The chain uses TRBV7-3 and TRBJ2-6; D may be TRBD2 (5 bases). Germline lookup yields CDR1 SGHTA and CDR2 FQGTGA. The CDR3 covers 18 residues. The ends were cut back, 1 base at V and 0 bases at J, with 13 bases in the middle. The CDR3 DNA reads TGTGCCAGCAGCTTAATACGGGGAACCTACTCTGGGGCCAACGTCCTGACTTTC. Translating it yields CASSLIRGTYSGANVLTF.

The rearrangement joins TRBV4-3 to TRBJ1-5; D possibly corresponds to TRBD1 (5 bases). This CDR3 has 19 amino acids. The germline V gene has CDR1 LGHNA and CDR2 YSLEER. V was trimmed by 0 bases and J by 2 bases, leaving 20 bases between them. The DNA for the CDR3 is TGCGCCAGCAGCCAAGACTTGATAGGGGATTTTTCTGGCAATCAGCCCCAGCATTTT. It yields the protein CASSQDLIGDFSGNQPQHF.